The present entry profiles one T cell receptor (beta chain) with its context. Its antigen remains unidentified. No qualities accompany the bases; no much larger clone lies one base away. The library relied on the immunoSEQ multiplex PCR assay. The multiplex PCR relied on a mix of 60 forward primers for TCR Vbeta segments and 13 reverse primers for TCR Jbeta segments. A multiplex PCR assay on genomic DNA amplified the CDR3 region of rearranged TCR beta genes. On the Illumina HiSeq System, the amplified TCR beta libraries were sequenced as 87-base-pair reads. Under the source paper's analysis protocol: A later analysis tallied some 79 million unique TCR beta chains across the 700 or so repertoires, and some 10 million of those chains were shared by two or more donors. A nearest-neighbor algorithm error-corrected the raw reads and collapsed the reads into unique sequences, merging closely related sequences to remove PCR and sequencing errors. CDR3 sequences were aligned to IMGT reference sequences to assign V, D and J gene segments. Each retained sequence needed at least a six-nucleotide match to both a V gene segment and a J gene segment. A rearrangement was called productive if the CDR3 had no stop codons and remained in frame with V and J, and every other rearrangement was called non-productive. CDR3 was defined by IMGT convention, running from the second conserved V-encoded cysteine to the conserved J-encoded phenylalanine. In an earlier analysis of 587 of the donors, sequences lacking an unambiguous match to a single V gene segment were excluded. In an earlier analysis of a few hundred of the donors, a V segment was called functional when productive rearrangements were above 56.7%, and segregating when the standard deviation between donors exceeded 5%. To diagnose cytomegalovirus status from the catalog of TCR beta chain sequences, a statistical classification framework was built. In a later analysis, TCR nucleotide sequences were compared against IMGT/GENE-DB human TR gene sequences so that V and J genes could be assigned. Using the TCRdist pipeline, a later analysis assigned CDR3 sequences along with most-parsimonious VDJ recombination scenarios. A later analysis defined each TCR beta chain by its CDR3 amino acid sequence plus V-gene family, and excluded reads lacking a unique V-gene family. In a later analysis, several hundred highly shared, low-generation-probability nucleotide sequences were removed to address suspected cross-contamination and a sequencing artifact. In a later analysis, a clonal expansion index for each public chain was calculated from normalized within-repertoire ranks of inferred template counts. In a later analysis, generation probabilities were computed with a VDJ recombination model fitted to out-of-frame rearrangements, and the resulting probabilities were checked against IGoR. Hypergeometric tests were used in a later analysis to score TCR-TCR, TCR-HLA and TCR-CMV co-occurrence, with a repertoire-size bias correction applied to the TCR pairs. In a later analysis, false discovery rates were estimated by permuting HLA or CMV assignments 20 times. In a later analysis, co-occurring TCRs were grouped with DBSCAN, and TCRdist sequence similarity was added when clustering was performed within HLA-allele-positive subsets. For co-occurrence clustering, repertoires with fewer than 30,000 or more than 120,000 public chains were excluded, along with four to six repertoires with anomalous nucleotide sharing. Not all clones reach the TCRdb copy of this immuneACCESS table, which keeps in-frame sequences only. Checked studies attribute under half of the gap to unresolved V genes and leave the rest unexplained. The DNA gave D and trimming, while V, J and clone size come from that table. For this sample there are about 210,000 clones; around nine tenths appear just once. Together, the top ten hold more than 0.25% of the sample.

The record originates from a study of cytomegalovirus exposure and HLA in healthy donors (dated by TCRdb to 2016 to 2017). Background on the whole study: In an earlier analysis of around 540 of the donors, 276 Gb of sequence data and some 120 million unique TCR beta sequences from about 190 million T cells were reported. Roughly 290 gigabases of sequencing data and roughly 81 million unique TCR sequences made up an early release that covered several hundred HLA-typed donors. Of the roughly 390 genotyped donors, 65% to 90% were placed in the genetic ancestry cluster associated with self-reported Caucasian donors. The study aimed to test whether cataloging public T cell receptors could reveal signatures of past pathogen exposure. The T cell repertoires of roughly 660 subjects were profiled by immunosequencing and related to cytomegalovirus serostatus. In addition to the first cohort of 650 to 750 subjects, a separate validation cohort of approximately 120 different subjects was used. High-throughput TCR immunosequencing, statistical association of individual TCRs with disease status, and machine learning were combined to predict cytomegalovirus infection status. A later analysis re-analyzed previously published TCR beta repertoires from 666 donors and added high-resolution HLA genotyping to study TCR occurrence patterns. Rather than using new phenotypic data, the later analysis identified candidate immune exposures from TCR beta sequences and from how often those sequences occurred across donors. To decide whether each TCR beta V gene segment behaved as functional or pseudogenic, an earlier analysis of fewer than 750 of the donors relied on high-throughput TCR beta sequencing. Donor age, sex, ethnicity and CMV serostatus were compiled alongside the repertoire data. Genome-wide SNP genotypes for about 60% of the roughly 670 donors were used in a later genetic analysis, which treated that subset as a discovery cohort. Every repertoire in the discovery cohort had been generated on one and the same sequencing platform. HLA typing covered class I and class II loci at four-digit resolution. Typing coverage differed by locus: A, B, C, DRB1 and DQB1 were typed in about 620-630 donors, DQA1 in 500 to 550, DPA1 in 606, and DPB1 in just under 490. Roughly five DR-DQ haplotypes were handled as single units for association and clustering, since linkage in the cohort was strong. Across under 500 genotyped donors of the cohort, an average of roughly 250,000 unique TCR beta nucleotide sequences per donor were sequenced, and 15% to 20% of those sequences were non-productive.

The germline V gene provides CDR1 SGDLS and CDR2 YYNGEE. The CDR3 goes from the cysteine to the phenylalanine over 13 residues. Only the CDR3 DNA is retained, 39 bases long and in frame from the first base. Trimming takes 2 bases from V and 7 bases from J, and the germline ends sit 10 bases apart. The cohort was made up of under 800 healthy bone marrow donors. Cohort members were all nominally healthy when sampled, although unrecorded immune exposures were likely present. The donor was CMV seronegative and belonged to the group of roughly 330 seronegative cohort members. A peripheral blood sample was collected from each donor, and TCR beta sequencing was performed on peripheral blood mononuclear cells. Genomic DNA was extracted from the blood cell samples with the Qiagen DNeasy Blood Extraction Kit. Here is what the overall study found, with its caveats: This cohort had only TCR beta chains sequenced, and the lack of alpha or paired-chain data limited which features could be detected. Because the 87-base-pair reads could not distinguish some IMGT-functional V segments, including TRBV6-2 and TRBV6-3, those segments were excluded. Because counts were too low, some 17 rarely observed V segments, including chromosome 9 orphons, were excluded from the earlier analysis of several hundred of the donors. The classifier was reported to diagnose cytomegalovirus status with high specificity and sensitivity in both the original cohort and the validation cohort. HLA typing was unavailable for some donors at each locus, so association tests used only the typed subset. Linkage disequilibrium might explain the correlated functional status among segregating V segments, but an unknown experimental factor could not be excluded. Most CMV-associated TCR beta chains appeared to be HLA-restricted in a later analysis, and the HLA associations seemed to be driven largely by CMV exposure. According to a later analysis, TCR association rates differed among HLA loci, with DRB1 alleles showing the most associated TCRs and HLA-C alleles showing the fewest. In an earlier analysis of about 550 of the donors, most TCR beta V segments were observed in productive rearrangements about 90% or about 30% of the time, broadly matching IMGT annotations. A later analysis reported that several top co-occurrence clusters appeared linked to parvovirus B19, influenza, CMV and Epstein-Barr virus. At a false discovery rate of 0.05, a later analysis linked around 15,000 TCR beta sequences to specific HLA alleles. In vitro tests confirmed that a few of the cytomegalovirus-associated TCR beta chains recognize cytomegalovirus antigens. According to a later genetic analysis, donors in an Asian-associated ancestry cluster had fewer N-insertions in productive TCRs than the approximately 700-donor mean. Most TCR sequences were seen in very few donors, while some public TCRs were found in many individuals. Strong co-occurrence of HLA alleles, especially DR and DQ, made assigning TCR associations to individual alleles difficult. The study listed approximately 160 TCR beta chains as associated with cytomegalovirus. A further reported finding was that TCR beta sequences accurately predicted the HLA-A and HLA-B alleles for most subjects in the first cohort. The authors suggested that the approach could potentially be generalized to other disease states and immunological phenotypes. In a later genetic analysis, a missense DCLRE1C variant was associated with V-gene and J-gene trimming of TCR beta chains, and the association was replicated in an independent cohort. Sequencing depth was assumed to be roughly uniform across donors in the presence/absence analyses, though that assumption may not hold. For the cohort, immune exposure information was limited to CMV serostatus. In a later analysis, HLA-associated TCR beta chains were found to be more clonally expanded and to have lower generation probabilities than equally common non-associated chains. A cluster of highly shared sequence variants was judged likely to be a technical artifact of the sequencing pipeline.

Specimen: PBMCs. Rearrangement joined TRBV9 to TRBJ1-5; D gene: possibly TRBD1, on 5 matching bases. The clonotype originates from a woman aged 25 to 39 in good health and CMV-seronegative. The CDR3: CASSVGGGQPQHF. The DNA reads as follows: TGTGCCAGCAGCGTTGGCGGGGGACAGCCCCAGCATTTT.